Below, 6 T cell receptor beta chains from the same sample are listed, as sequenced in a study of response to subunit inactivated influenza vaccine. Via MiXCR, TCRdb re-called the RT-PCR reads, giving one row per CDR3 protein. Of over 750,000 distinct CDR3 sequences listed, roughly 20% are singletons. Specimen: PBMCs from blood, collected 5 days after vaccination. The receptors stem from a man aged 50-60 years who received an inactivated influenza vaccine.

This clonotype was observed many times. The chain has TRBV12-3 or TRBV12-4 and TRBJ2-5, with unresolved D. There are 12 residues in the CDR3. Trimming shortened V by 4 bases and J by 4 bases, and 7 bases separated the two germline ends. CDR3 in DNA: TGTGCCAGCAGTTCATTCCCAGAGACCCAGTACTTC. This encodes CASSSFPETQYF.

The V gene is TRBV15, the J gene TRBJ2-1; D may correspond to TRBD1 or TRBD2 (5 bases each). In germline, CDR1 is LNHNV, CDR2 YYDKDF (reference sequence). CDR3 size: 14 residues. V was pared by 8 bases and J by 6 bases, with 17 bases between. The CDR3 DNA follows: TGTGCCACCCAGGTGACATCGGGGCTCAATGAGCAGTTCTTC. Its protein product is CATQVTSGLNEQFF.

This clonotype came up a few times. This chain connects TRBV29-1 to TRBJ2-7, with 8 nucleotides matching TRBD1. The CDR3 has 14 residues. Trimming at V came to 5 bases and at J to 0 bases, leaving 6 bases not matched to a gene. Germline assignment: CDR1 SQVTM and CDR2 ANQGSEA. Here the CDR3 reads CSVLRDRSSYEQYF. CDR3 nucleotide sequence: TGCAGCGTTCTCCGGGACAGGAGCTCCTACGAGCAGTACTTC.

This clonotype was picked up a small number of times. V is TRBV28 and J is TRBJ1-1, with D possibly TRBD1 on 6 matching bases. The CDR3 length is 16 residues. Trimming took 4 bases from V and 10 from J, leaving 25 bases between them. Germline V CDR1 and CDR2: MDHEN, SYDVKM. The CDR3 coding sequence is TGTGCCAGCAGTTCGATTCACAGGGCTTCACTTGTTTTAGCTTTCTTT. Residues: CASSSIHRASLVLAFF.

This clonotype turned up a few times. The rearrangement uses TRBV4-1 and TRBJ2-7; D gene ambiguous. The V end was cut by 4 bases, the J end by 7 bases, with 14 bases between. This CDR3 has 13 residues. Germline lookup yields CDR1 MGHRA and CDR2 YSYEKL. DNA of the CDR3: TGCGCCAGCAGCCCCTCCTCCGGCGTAGAGCAGTACTTC. This translates into CASSPSSGVEQYF.

The V and J genes are TRBV7-9 and TRBJ2-5; TRBD2 aligns across 9 bases. The CDR3 totals 15 residues. Germline values: CDR1 SEHNR, CDR2 FQNEAQ (reference sequence). V trimming: 3 bases; J trimming: 1 base; junction bases outside the gene matches: 3. CDR3 sequence: CASSFRRGGQETQYF. DNA of the CDR3: TGTGCCAGCAGCTTTCGGCGGGGGGGCCAAGAGACCCAGTACTTC.